The T cell receptor (beta chain) described here comes from a study of cytomegalovirus exposure and HLA in healthy donors. The CDR3 runs to 16 residues. Per the germline V gene, CDR1 is SNHLY and CDR2 is FYNNEI. With 4 bases removed from V and 1 base from J, the gap between germline ends came to 14 bases. Healthy people donating bone marrow made up the donors. Both 60 Vbeta primers and 13 Jbeta primers went into the PCR. Clones were read by immunoSEQ multiplex PCR, and TCRdb kept only the in-frame ones, dropping some. The sample consists of approximately 150,000 clones, around three quarters of them appearing once. As for this clone: Its target is unknown.

Regarding the study as a whole: Available immune exposure information covered CMV serostatus only.

The TCR was taken from a male donor in good health and CMV-seronegative. Sequencing was performed on PBMCs. The chain joins TRBV2 to TRBJ1-5; D perhaps matches TRBD1 (5 bases). The CDR3 protein is CASSVSGTGSNQPQHF. The CDR3 DNA is TGTGCCAGCAGTGTATCGGGGACTGGGAGCAATCAGCCCCAGCATTTT.